The rows below give T cell receptor beta chains drawn from one sample of a study of PD-L1 blockade in urothelial cancer. Using immunoSEQ multiplex PCR, the repertoire was profiled, and TCRdb retains in-frame clones only, with some absent. The data hold under 130,000 clones, with about 85% observed a single time. The input for sequencing was PBMCs, taken around atezolizumab (anti-PD-L1) treatment. The source of these receptors is a man over 45 with urothelial cancer. Both conserved end residues are part of each CDR3. The order of the fields is V gene, J gene, CDR3 length, D gene, clone size, CDR3 DNA, CDR3 protein. D genes are given only for firm matches. Rows give clone size only sometimes, using once, few, many, or a class for an expanded clone.

V: TRBV5-6
J: TRBJ2-2
length: 18
D: TRBD2
size: few
DNA: TGTGCCAGCAGCTTGGGGACTAGCGGGAGGCCAACCACCGGGGAGCTGTTTTTT
CDR3: CASSLGTSGRPTTGELFF

V: TRBV7-2
J: TRBJ2-1
length: 16
D: TRBD2
size: once
DNA: TGTGCCAGCAGCAAACGTGGGACTAGCGGGAGAAATGAGCAGTTCTTC
CDR3: CASSKRGTSGRNEQFF

V: TRBV10-1
J: TRBJ2-2
length: 15
D: NA
size: NA
DNA: TGCGCCAGCAGTGAGGTTAGCGGTCCCACCGGGGAGCTGTTTTTT
CDR3: CASSEVSGPTGELFF

V: TRBV28
J: TRBJ1-5
length: 15
D: TRBD1
size: NA
DNA: TGTGCCAGCAGTTCGATAAGGGGGCTGGGACAGCCCCAGCATTTT
CDR3: CASSSIRGLGQPQHF

V: TRBV18
J: TRBJ1-5
length: 14
D: TRBD1
size: once
DNA: TGTGCCAGCTCACGTAAGGACAGGAATCAGCCCCAGCATTTT
CDR3: CASSRKDRNQPQHF

V: TRBV11-2
J: TRBJ2-1
length: 13
D: NA
size: NA
DNA: TGTGCCAGCAGCTTAGCCCCTCCCGATGAGCAGTTCTTC
CDR3: CASSLAPPDEQFF

V: TRBV11-2
J: TRBJ2-1
length: 15
D: TRBD2
size: NA
DNA: TGTGCCAGCAGCTGGACTAGCGGGTTCGACAATGAGCAGTTCTTC
CDR3: CASSWTSGFDNEQFF

V: TRBV2
J: TRBJ1-4
length: 14
D: TRBD1
size: once
DNA: TGTGCCAGCAGTTGGACAGGAGTTAATGAAAAACTGTTTTTT
CDR3: CASSWTGVNEKLFF

V: TRBV30
J: TRBJ1-5
length: 13
D: NA
size: NA
DNA: TGTGCCTGGAGTGCAGGGCCTCATCAGCCCCAGCATTTT
CDR3: CAWSAGPHQPQHF

V: TRBV2
J: TRBJ1-2
length: 13
D: NA
size: NA
DNA: TGTGCCAGCATTGGCCCAACCCGCTATGGCTACACCTTC
CDR3: CASIGPTRYGYTF

V: TRBV28
J: TRBJ2-4
length: 16
D: NA
size: NA
DNA: TGTGCCAGCAGCCCCGAGGGTGCCCCAGCCAAAAACATTCAGTACTTC
CDR3: CASSPEGAPAKNIQYF

V: TRBV18
J: TRBJ1-2
length: 13
D: TRBD1
size: NA
DNA: TGTGCCAGCACGGACAGGGGGCTGGATGGCTACACCTTC
CDR3: CASTDRGLDGYTF

V: TRBV5-1
J: TRBJ1-6
length: 16
D: TRBD1
size: NA
DNA: TGCGCCAGCAGCTTGGGGACAGGGGGCGGGAATTCACCCCTCCACTTT
CDR3: CASSLGTGGGNSPLHF

V: TRBV30
J: TRBJ2-5
length: 16
D: TRBD1
size: NA
DNA: TGTGCCTGGAGAATCGCACTAAGGACAGGGGGGGCGGCCCAGTACTTC
CDR3: CAWRIALRTGGAAQYF

V: TRBV13
J: TRBJ1-1
length: 12
D: NA
size: NA
DNA: TGTGCCACACAGGGATTAGACACTGAAGCTTTCTTT
CDR3: CATQGLDTEAFF

V: TRBV19
J: TRBJ1-2
length: 12
D: NA
size: NA
DNA: TGTGCCAGTTTGGGCAGCAACTATGGCTACACCTTC
CDR3: CASLGSNYGYTF

V: TRBV28
J: TRBJ1-2
length: 13
D: NA
size: few
DNA: TGTGCCAGCAGTTTTACTGGCGGCTATGGCTACACCTTC
CDR3: CASSFTGGYGYTF

V: TRBV6-5
J: TRBJ1-2
length: 11
D: NA
size: NA
DNA: TGTGCCAGCAGGCACACAGGGGGCTACACCTTC
CDR3: CASRHTGGYTF

V: TRBV18
J: TRBJ1-2
length: 15
D: NA
size: NA
DNA: TGTGCCAGCTCACCGACGGGCACCGCGGGCTATGGCTACACCTTC
CDR3: CASSPTGTAGYGYTF

V: TRBV7-2
J: TRBJ2-7
length: 16
D: TRBD1
size: few
DNA: TGTGCCAGCAGCTTTCCGGGGGGACAGGGGGCATACGAGCAGTACTTC
CDR3: CASSFPGGQGAYEQYF

V: TRBV27
J: TRBJ1-2
length: 12
D: NA
size: few
DNA: TGTGCCAGCAGTCACGAGGGTTACGGCTACACCTTC
CDR3: CASSHEGYGYTF

V: TRBV27
J: TRBJ2-4
length: 14
D: TRBD1
size: NA
DNA: TGTGCCAGCAGCCAAACAGGGGGCAATAACATTCAGTACTTC
CDR3: CASSQTGGNNIQYF

V: TRBV9
J: TRBJ2-7
length: 16
D: NA
size: once
DNA: TGTGCCAGCAGACTACTACACCCTGACGATTCCTACGAGCAGTACTTC
CDR3: CASRLLHPDDSYEQYF

V: TRBV6-1
J: TRBJ1-6
length: 14
D: NA
size: few
DNA: TGTGCCAGCAGTGAAATCTCGACGGGTTCACCCCTCCACTTT
CDR3: CASSEISTGSPLHF

V: TRBV5-5
J: TRBJ2-3
length: 16
D: NA
size: NA
DNA: TGTGCCAGCAGCACAGTTAGTTGGACTAGCACAGATACGCAGTATTTT
CDR3: CASSTVSWTSTDTQYF

V: TRBV7-2
J: TRBJ2-3
length: 15
D: NA
size: few
DNA: TGTGCCAGCAGCTTGGTGGCTAGTTCCACAGATACGCAGTATTTT
CDR3: CASSLVASSTDTQYF

V: TRBV7-9
J: TRBJ1-4
length: 11
D: NA
size: once
DNA: TGTGCCAGCAGCCCCATTGAAAAACTGTTTTTT
CDR3: CASSPIEKLFF

V: TRBV5-1
J: TRBJ1-4
length: 18
D: TRBD1
size: NA
DNA: TGCGCCAGCAGCTTAAGGGGACAGGGTGAAAATCCGGGTGAAAAACTGTTTTTT
CDR3: CASSLRGQGENPGEKLFF

V: TRBV9
J: TRBJ1-1
length: 14
D: NA
size: once
DNA: TGTGCCAGCAGCGCGGGGGAGGAGAACACTGAAGCTTTCTTT
CDR3: CASSAGEENTEAFF

V: TRBV18
J: TRBJ2-5
length: 14
D: NA
size: NA
DNA: TGTGCCAGCTCACCACCCCTTGGAGAGGAGACCCAGTACTTC
CDR3: CASSPPLGEETQYF

V: TRBV27
J: TRBJ1-2
length: 15
D: NA
size: NA
DNA: TGTGCCAGCAGTTTATCATGGGGAGCTAACTATGGCTACACCTTC
CDR3: CASSLSWGANYGYTF

V: TRBV5-1
J: TRBJ1-6
length: 17
D: NA
size: few
DNA: TGCGCCAGGACAAAACCGACAGGTTTGGGTGATAATTCACCCCTCCACTTT
CDR3: CARTKPTGLGDNSPLHF

V: TRBV5-1
J: TRBJ2-5
length: 11
D: NA
size: NA
DNA: TGCGCCAGCAGCCCACAAGAGACCCAGTACTTC
CDR3: CASSPQETQYF

V: TRBV5-1
J: TRBJ2-1
length: 13
D: TRBD2
size: few
DNA: TGCGCCAGCAGCTTTCTAGCGGGGAATGAGCAGTTCTTC
CDR3: CASSFLAGNEQFF

V: TRBV9
J: TRBJ2-1
length: 15
D: NA
size: once
DNA: TGTGCCAGCGCTCGTAGTGGGGCCTGGGGCAATGAGCAGTTCTTC
CDR3: CASARSGAWGNEQFF

V: TRBV4-2
J: TRBJ1-1
length: 13
D: NA
size: NA
DNA: TGTGCCAGCGGGCTGCGGGGCTCGGCTGAAGCTTTCTTT
CDR3: CASGLRGSAEAFF

V: TRBV5-6
J: TRBJ1-3
length: 13
D: NA
size: NA
DNA: TGTGCCAGCAGGGGCACCTCTGGAAACACCATATATTTT
CDR3: CASRGTSGNTIYF

V: TRBV11-2
J: TRBJ2-6
length: 16
D: NA
size: NA
DNA: TGTGCCAGCAGCTTACAAGGGGTCTCTGGGGCCAACGTCCTGACTTTC
CDR3: CASSLQGVSGANVLTF

V: TRBV11-1
J: TRBJ2-5
length: 18
D: TRBD1
size: NA
DNA: TGTGCCAGCAGCTTCCGCCTTGGCAGGGGGCTCCTCGGAGAGACCCAGTACTTC
CDR3: CASSFRLGRGLLGETQYF

V: TRBV21-1
J: TRBJ2-5
length: 16
D: NA
size: NA
DNA: TGTGCCAGCAGCAAGGATGAGCTAGCGGGGGAAGAGACCCAGTACTTC
CDR3: CASSKDELAGEETQYF

V: TRBV11-3
J: TRBJ2-5
length: 17
D: NA
size: NA
DNA: TGTGCCAGCAGCTTTGGGGGGGCTAGCGGCAACCAAGAGACCCAGTACTTC
CDR3: CASSFGGASGNQETQYF

V: TRBV5-1
J: TRBJ2-5
length: 16
D: TRBD2
size: NA
DNA: TGCGCCAGCAACCCGGGGGCTAGCGGGGGCCAAGAGACCCAGTACTTC
CDR3: CASNPGASGGQETQYF

V: TRBV7-7
J: TRBJ2-7
length: 15
D: NA
size: NA
DNA: TGTGCTAGCAGCTTAGCGGAAGGGGCACCCTACGAGCAGTACTTC
CDR3: CASSLAEGAPYEQYF

V: TRBV28
J: TRBJ1-1
length: 16
D: NA
size: NA
DNA: TGTGCCAGCAGCCGTTCCACCACAGGCTCGAACACTGAAGCTTTCTTT
CDR3: CASSRSTTGSNTEAFF

V: TRBV28
J: TRBJ1-5
length: 11
D: NA
size: NA
DNA: TGTGCCAGCAGTCATAATCAGCCCCAGCATTTT
CDR3: CASSHNQPQHF

V: TRBV6-1
J: TRBJ1-2
length: 18
D: TRBD1
size: NA
DNA: TGTGCCAGCAGAGAAACCATGGTACGGTCCGGGACAGGGAAGGGCTACACCTTC
CDR3: CASRETMVRSGTGKGYTF

V: TRBV7-8
J: TRBJ2-7
length: 14
D: NA
size: NA
DNA: TGTGCCAGCAGCTTAGGCGGGGATGCCTACGAGCAGTACTTC
CDR3: CASSLGGDAYEQYF

V: TRBV9
J: TRBJ2-1
length: 15
D: NA
size: NA
DNA: TGTGCCAGCAGCGTAGCCGGCGGCAGTTACAATGAGCAGTTCTTC
CDR3: CASSVAGGSYNEQFF

V: TRBV10-3
J: TRBJ2-2
length: 15
D: TRBD2
size: NA
DNA: TGTGCCGCGGGACTAGCGGGAGAAAGTTCCGGGGAGCTGTTTTTT
CDR3: CAAGLAGESSGELFF

V: TRBV11-1
J: TRBJ2-3
length: 13
D: NA
size: NA
DNA: TGTGCCAGCGCCCGAGTTGGCACAGATACGCAGTATTTT
CDR3: CASARVGTDTQYF

V: TRBV14
J: TRBJ2-7
length: 13
D: NA
size: NA
DNA: TGTGCCAGCAGCCCTTGGGCCTTCGCCGAGCAGTACTTC
CDR3: CASSPWAFAEQYF

V: TRBV7-2
J: TRBJ1-2
length: 13
D: TRBD1
size: once
DNA: TGTGCCAGCACCCAGGGACAGGGGATTGGCTACACCTTC
CDR3: CASTQGQGIGYTF

V: TRBV28
J: TRBJ2-1
length: 21
D: NA
size: NA
DNA: TGTGCCAGCAGTTCTACCGACCGTTTTTCAAGCAGGGGAATCTCCTACAATGAGCAGTTCTTC
CDR3: CASSSTDRFSSRGISYNEQFF